A single sample gave rise to the 3 T cell receptor beta chains below, sequenced in a study of T cell changes during pregnancy in multiple sclerosis. Here immunoSEQ multiplex PCR was the method, and the copy in TCRdb shows in-frame clones only, minus some. Found here are about 38,000 clones, 91% of them singletons; the top ten hold 5.5% to 7%. The sample here was CD8+ T cells from peripheral blood mononuclear cells, taken in the second trimester of pregnancy. Receptors originate from a female donor with multiple sclerosis, enrolled in a pregnancy study.

The chain carries TRBV4-1 and TRBJ1-2; possibly TRBD1 for D (6 bases). Germline loops: CDR1 MGHRA, CDR2 YSYEKL. This CDR3 is built from 15 residues. V was shortened by 0 bases and J by 4 bases, with 12 bases between the two germline ends. This CDR3 is CASSQDLQGAYGYTF. CDR3 DNA sequence: TGCGCCAGCAGCCAAGACCTACAGGGCGCCTATGGCTACACCTTC.

Only one count was recorded for this clone. This chain joins TRBV27 and TRBJ1-1; D unresolved. Germline loops: CDR1 MNHEY, CDR2 SMNVEV (reference sequence). V was pared by 5 bases and J by 3 bases, with 10 bases between. CDR3 size: 13 residues. CDR3 bases: TGTGCCAGCAGTCTCCACAGCTACACTGAAGCTTTCTTT. It yields the protein CASSLHSYTEAFF.

The genes are TRBV30 and TRBJ2-2, with a possible D match to TRBD2 (5 bases). The CDR3 consists of 14 residues. The V gene lost 2 bases and the J gene lost 4 bases, with 11 bases spanning the gap. Germline loops: CDR1 GTSNPN, CDR2 SVGIG (reference sequence). CDR3 in amino acids: CAWSWIASTGELFF. In nucleotides, the CDR3 is TGTGCCTGGAGTTGGATAGCGAGCACCGGGGAGCTGTTTTTT. The variable domain in full, completed from reference TRBV30 and TRBJ2-2, reads SQTIHQWPATLVQPVGSPLSLECTVEGTSNPNLYWYRQAAGRGLQLLFYSVGIGQISSEVPQNLSASRPQDRQFILSSKKLLLSDSGFYLCAWSWIASTGELFFGEGSRLTVL.